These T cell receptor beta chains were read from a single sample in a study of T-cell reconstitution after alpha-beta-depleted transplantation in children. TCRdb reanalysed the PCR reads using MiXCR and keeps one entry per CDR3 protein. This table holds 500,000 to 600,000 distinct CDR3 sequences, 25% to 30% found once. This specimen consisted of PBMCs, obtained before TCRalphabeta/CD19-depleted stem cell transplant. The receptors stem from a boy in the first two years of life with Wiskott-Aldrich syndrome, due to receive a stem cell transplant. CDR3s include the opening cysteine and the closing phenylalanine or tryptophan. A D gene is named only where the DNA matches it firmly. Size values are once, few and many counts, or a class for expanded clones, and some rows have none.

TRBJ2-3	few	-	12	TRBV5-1	CASSQEADTQYF	TGCGCCAGCAGCCAGGAGGCAGATACGCAGTATTTT
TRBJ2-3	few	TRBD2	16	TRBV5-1	CASSLAGTRTTDTQYF	TGCGCCAGCAGCTTGGCCGGGACTAGGACAACAGATACGCAGTATTTT
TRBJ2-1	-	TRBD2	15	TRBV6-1	CASSVGLAGTNEQFF	TGTGCCAGCAGTGTTGGGCTAGCGGGAACAAATGAGCAGTTCTTC
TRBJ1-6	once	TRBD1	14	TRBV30	CAWSGTGRGSPLHF	TGTGCCTGGAGTGGGACAGGGAGAGGTTCACCCCTCCACTTT
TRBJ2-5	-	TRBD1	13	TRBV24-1	CATKDRGAETQYF	TGTGCCACGAAGGACAGGGGTGCAGAGACCCAGTACTTC
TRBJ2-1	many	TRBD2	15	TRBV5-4	CASSQTSGSRNEQFF	TGTGCCAGCAGCCAGACTAGCGGGAGTAGAAATGAGCAGTTCTTC
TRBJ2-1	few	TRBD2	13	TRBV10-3	CAISGLAGGEQFF	TGTGCCATCAGTGGACTAGCGGGTGGTGAGCAGTTCTTC
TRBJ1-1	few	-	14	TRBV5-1	CASSGGLASTEAFF	TGCGCCAGCAGCGGAGGGTTGGCGAGCACTGAAGCTTTCTTT
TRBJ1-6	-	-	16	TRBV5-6	CASSLKYGAGNSPLHF	TGTGCCAGCAGCTTGAAGTACGGGGCCGGGAATTCACCCCTCCACTTT
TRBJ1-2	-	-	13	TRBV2	CASSTGRVGGYTF	TGTGCCAGCAGTACGGGCAGGGTCGGGGGCTACACCTTC
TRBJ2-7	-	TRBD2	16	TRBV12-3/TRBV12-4	CASSLLIAGHSYEQYF	TGTGCCAGCAGTTTGTTAATAGCGGGGCACTCCTACGAGCAGTACTTC
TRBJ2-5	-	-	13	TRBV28	CASRSSGQETQYF	TGTGCCAGCCGATCCAGCGGACAAGAGACCCAGTACTTC
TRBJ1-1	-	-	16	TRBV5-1	CASSLVGKGMNTEAFF	TGCGCCAGCAGCTTGGTGGGAAAGGGTATGAACACTGAAGCTTTCTTT
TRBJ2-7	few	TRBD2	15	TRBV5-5	CASSFVAGGPHEQYF	TGTGCCAGCAGCTTTGTAGCGGGAGGGCCCCACGAGCAGTACTTC
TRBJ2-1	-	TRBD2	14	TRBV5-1	CASKTGGPFNEQFF	TGCGCCAGCAAGACGGGAGGGCCCTTCAATGAGCAGTTCTTC
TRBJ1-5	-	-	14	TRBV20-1	CSAREPGADQPQHF	TGCAGTGCTAGGGAACCCGGAGCTGATCAGCCCCAGCATTTT
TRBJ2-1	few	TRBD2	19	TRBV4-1	CASSQGLLAGVASYNEQFF	TGCGCCAGCAGCCAAGGGCTACTAGCGGGAGTAGCCTCCTACAATGAGCAGTTCTTC